Included here is one T cell receptor beta chain sequence, with context. The antigen is undetermined. This sample was taken from a study of T cell responses to AZD1222 COVID-19 vaccine. Study findings and constraints: Nearly half of spike-specific TCRs reportedly target unmutated variant regions. Repertoires were obtained solely post-peak T cell response. At study baseline, merely more than 5 AZD1222 recipients were seropositive.

Assay: immunoSEQ multiplex PCR; the TCRdb copy retains only in-frame clones and omits some. The table shows about 140,000 clones, with 85% to 90% occurring only once. Germline CDR1 and CDR2: SGHTA and FQGNSA. The CDR3 spans 13 residues. Deletions cut 5 bases from V and 9 bases from J, with 11 bases between. The TCR sequence derives from an adult who received the AZD1222 COVID-19 vaccine. The sample was peripheral blood, taken 28 days after the second AZD1222 dose. This sequence joins TRBV7-2 and TRBJ1-6; D is undetermined. DNA for the CDR3: TGTGCCAGCAGCCCTAGGACCGCTTCACCCCTCCACTTT. Encoded protein: CASSPRTASPLHF.